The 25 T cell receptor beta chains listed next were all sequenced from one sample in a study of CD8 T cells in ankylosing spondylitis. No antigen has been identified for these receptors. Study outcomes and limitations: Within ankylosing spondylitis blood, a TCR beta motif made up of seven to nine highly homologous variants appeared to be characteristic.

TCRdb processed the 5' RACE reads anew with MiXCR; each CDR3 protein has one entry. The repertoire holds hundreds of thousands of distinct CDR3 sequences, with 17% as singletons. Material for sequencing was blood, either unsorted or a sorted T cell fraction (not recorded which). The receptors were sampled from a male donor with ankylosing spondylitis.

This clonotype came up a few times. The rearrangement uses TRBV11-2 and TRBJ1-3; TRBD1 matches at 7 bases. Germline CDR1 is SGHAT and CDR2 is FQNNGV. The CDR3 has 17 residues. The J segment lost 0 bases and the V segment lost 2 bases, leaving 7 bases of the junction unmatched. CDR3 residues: CASSLYPGQSSGNTIYF. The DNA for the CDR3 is TGTGCCAGCAGCTTATATCCGGGACAGAGCTCTGGAAACACCATATATTTT.

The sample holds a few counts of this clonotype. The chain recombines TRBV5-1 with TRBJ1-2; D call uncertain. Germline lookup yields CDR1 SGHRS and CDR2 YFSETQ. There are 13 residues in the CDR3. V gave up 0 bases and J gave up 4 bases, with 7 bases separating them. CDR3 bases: TGCGCCAGCAGCTTGGTTGCCGCCTATGGCTACACCTTC. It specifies CASSLVAAYGYTF.

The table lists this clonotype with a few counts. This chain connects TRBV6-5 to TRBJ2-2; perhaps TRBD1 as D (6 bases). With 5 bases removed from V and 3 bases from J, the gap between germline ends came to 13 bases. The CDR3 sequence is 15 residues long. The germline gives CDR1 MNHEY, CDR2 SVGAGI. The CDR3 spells CASSTDRRYTGELFF. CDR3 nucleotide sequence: TGTGCCAGCAGTACCGACAGGCGATACACCGGGGAGCTGTTTTTT.

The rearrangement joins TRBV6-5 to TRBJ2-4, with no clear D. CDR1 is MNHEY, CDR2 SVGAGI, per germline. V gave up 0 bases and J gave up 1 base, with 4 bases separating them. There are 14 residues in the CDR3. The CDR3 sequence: CASSYSWAKNIQYF. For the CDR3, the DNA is TGTGCCAGCAGTTACTCGTGGGCCAAAAACATTCAGTACTTC.

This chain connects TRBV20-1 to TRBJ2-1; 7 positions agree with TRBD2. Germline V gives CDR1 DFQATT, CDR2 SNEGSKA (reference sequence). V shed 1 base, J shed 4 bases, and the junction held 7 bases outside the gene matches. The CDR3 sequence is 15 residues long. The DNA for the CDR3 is TGCAGTGCTAGAGTTAGGCTAGCGGCTTACAATGAGCAGTTCTTC. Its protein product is CSARVRLAAYNEQFF.

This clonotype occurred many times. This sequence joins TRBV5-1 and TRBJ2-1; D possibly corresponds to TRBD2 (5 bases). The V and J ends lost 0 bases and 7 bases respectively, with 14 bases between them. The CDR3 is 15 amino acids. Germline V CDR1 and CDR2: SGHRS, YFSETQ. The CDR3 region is CASSLVAGLENEQFF. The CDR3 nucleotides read TGCGCCAGCAGCTTGGTCGCGGGCCTTGAGAATGAGCAGTTCTTC.

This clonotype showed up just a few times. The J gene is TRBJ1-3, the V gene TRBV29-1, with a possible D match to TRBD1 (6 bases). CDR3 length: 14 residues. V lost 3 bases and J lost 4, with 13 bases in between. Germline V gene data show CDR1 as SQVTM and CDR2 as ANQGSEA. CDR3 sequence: CSVDVTGPGNTIYF. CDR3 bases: TGCAGCGTTGACGTTACAGGGCCAGGAAACACCATATATTTT.

In nucleotides, the CDR3 is TGTGCCAGCAGCTCAAGTGAGGGTATCTACGAGCAGTACTTC. Translation gives CASSSSEGIYEQYF. The chain joins TRBV7-9 to TRBJ2-7; the D gene is possibly TRBD2 (5 bases). Trimming took off 4 bases at V and 3 bases at J, with 13 bases between the two ends. Looked up from germline, CDR1 is SEHNR and CDR2 is FQNEAQ (reference sequence). CDR3 length: 14 residues.

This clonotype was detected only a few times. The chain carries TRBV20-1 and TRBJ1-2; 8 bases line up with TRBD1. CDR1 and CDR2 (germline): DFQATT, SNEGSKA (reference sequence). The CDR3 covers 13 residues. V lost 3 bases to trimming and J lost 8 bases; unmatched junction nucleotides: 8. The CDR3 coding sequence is TGCAGTGCTAGTGACAGGGGAAAAGGAGGCTACACCTTC. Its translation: CSASDRGKGGYTF.

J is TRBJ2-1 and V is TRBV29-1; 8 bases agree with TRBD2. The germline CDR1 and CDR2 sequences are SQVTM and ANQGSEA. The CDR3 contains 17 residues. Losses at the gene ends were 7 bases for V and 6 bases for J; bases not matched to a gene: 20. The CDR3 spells CSGEGLPGRRGGNEQFF. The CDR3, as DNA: TGCAGCGGTGAGGGTTTGCCAGGCCGACGGGGGGGCAATGAGCAGTTCTTC.

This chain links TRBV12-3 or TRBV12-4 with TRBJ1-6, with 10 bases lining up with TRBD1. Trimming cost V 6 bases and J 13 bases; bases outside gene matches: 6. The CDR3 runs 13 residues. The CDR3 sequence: CASRDRGSSPLHF. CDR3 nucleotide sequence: TGTGCCAGCAGGGACAGGGGGAGTTCTCCCCTCCACTTT.

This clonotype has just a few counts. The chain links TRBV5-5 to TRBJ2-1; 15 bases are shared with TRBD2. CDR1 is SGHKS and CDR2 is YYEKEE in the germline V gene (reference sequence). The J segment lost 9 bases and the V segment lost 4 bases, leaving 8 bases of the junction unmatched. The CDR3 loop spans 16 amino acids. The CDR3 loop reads CASSQTRTSGGGEQFF. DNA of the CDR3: TGTGCCAGCAGCCAAACACGGACTAGCGGGGGGGGTGAGCAGTTCTTC.

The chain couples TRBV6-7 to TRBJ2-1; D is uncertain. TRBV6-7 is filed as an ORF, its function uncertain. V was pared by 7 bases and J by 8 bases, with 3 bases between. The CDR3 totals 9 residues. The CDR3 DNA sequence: TGTGCCAGCACGGATGAGCAGTTCTTC. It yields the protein CASTDEQFF.

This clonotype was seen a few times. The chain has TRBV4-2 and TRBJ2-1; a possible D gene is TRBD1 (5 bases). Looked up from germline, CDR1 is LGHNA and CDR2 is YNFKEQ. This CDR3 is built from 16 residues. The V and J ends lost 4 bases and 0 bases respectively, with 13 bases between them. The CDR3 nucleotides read TGTGCCAGCAGCCCCTTCACAGGTCTCTCCTACAATGAGCAGTTCTTC. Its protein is CASSPFTGLSYNEQFF.

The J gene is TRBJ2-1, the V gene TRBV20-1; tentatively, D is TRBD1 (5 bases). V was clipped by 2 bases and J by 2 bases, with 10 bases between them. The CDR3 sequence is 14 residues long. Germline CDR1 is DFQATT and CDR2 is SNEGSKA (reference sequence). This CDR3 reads CSARSRTTYNEQFF. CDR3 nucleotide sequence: TGCAGTGCTAGATCTAGGACAACCTACAATGAGCAGTTCTTC.

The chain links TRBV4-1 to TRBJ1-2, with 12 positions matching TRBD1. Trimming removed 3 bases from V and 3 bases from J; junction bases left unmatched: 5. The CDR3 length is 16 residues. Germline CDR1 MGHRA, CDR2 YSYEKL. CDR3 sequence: CASSQGQGARDYGYTF. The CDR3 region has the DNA TGCGCCAGCAGCCAGGGACAGGGGGCCAGGGACTATGGCTACACCTTC.

The CDR3 sequence is CASSNDRGWSSGTLRGVYEQYF. CDR3 bases: TGCGCCAGCAGCAACGACAGGGGGTGGAGTAGCGGGACCTTAAGAGGAGTCTACGAGCAGTACTTC. The V and J genes are TRBV5-1 and TRBJ2-7; D perhaps matches TRBD1 (9 bases). Germline-derived CDR1 and CDR2 are SGHRS and YFSETQ. The CDR3 is 22 residues long. V was trimmed by 4 bases and J by 3 bases, leaving 38 bases between them.

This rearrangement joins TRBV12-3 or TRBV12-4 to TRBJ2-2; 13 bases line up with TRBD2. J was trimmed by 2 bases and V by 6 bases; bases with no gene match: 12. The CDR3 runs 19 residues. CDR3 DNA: TGTGCCAGCAGCCCTGGACTAGCGGGAGAAAGGGGTAACACCGGGGAGCTGTTTTTT. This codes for CASSPGLAGERGNTGELFF.

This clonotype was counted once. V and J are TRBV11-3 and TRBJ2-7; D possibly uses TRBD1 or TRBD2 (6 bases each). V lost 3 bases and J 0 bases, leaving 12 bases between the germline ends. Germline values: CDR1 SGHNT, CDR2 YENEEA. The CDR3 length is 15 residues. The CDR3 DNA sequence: TGTGCCAGCAGCTTCAAGGGGGACTCCTCCTACGAGCAGTACTTC. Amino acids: CASSFKGDSSYEQYF. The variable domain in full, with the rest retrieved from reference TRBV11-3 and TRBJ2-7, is EAGVVQSPRYKIIEKKQPVAFWCNPISGHNTLYWYLQNLGQGPELLIRYENEEAVDDSQLPKDRFSAERLKGVDSTLKIQPAELGDSAVYLCASSFKGDSSYEQYFGPGTRLTVT.

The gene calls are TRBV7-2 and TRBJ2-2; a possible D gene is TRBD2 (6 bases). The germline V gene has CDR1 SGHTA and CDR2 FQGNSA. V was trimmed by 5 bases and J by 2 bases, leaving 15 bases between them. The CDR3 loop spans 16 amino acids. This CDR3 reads CASSPRTGLNTGELFF. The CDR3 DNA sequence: TGTGCCAGCAGCCCGCGAACTGGACTAAACACCGGGGAGCTGTTTTTT.

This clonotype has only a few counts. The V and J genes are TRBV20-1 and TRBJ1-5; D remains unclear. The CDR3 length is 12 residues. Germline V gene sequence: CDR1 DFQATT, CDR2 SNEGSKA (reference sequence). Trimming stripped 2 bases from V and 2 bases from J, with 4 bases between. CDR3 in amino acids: CSARKGNQPQHF. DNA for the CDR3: TGCAGTGCTAGAAAGGGCAATCAGCCCCAGCATTTT.

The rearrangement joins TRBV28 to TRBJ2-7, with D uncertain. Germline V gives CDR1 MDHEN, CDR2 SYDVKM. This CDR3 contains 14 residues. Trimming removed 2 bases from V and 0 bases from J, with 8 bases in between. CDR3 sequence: CASSLRRSSYEQYF. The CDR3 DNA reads TGTGCCAGCAGTTTAAGGAGAAGCTCCTACGAGCAGTACTTC.

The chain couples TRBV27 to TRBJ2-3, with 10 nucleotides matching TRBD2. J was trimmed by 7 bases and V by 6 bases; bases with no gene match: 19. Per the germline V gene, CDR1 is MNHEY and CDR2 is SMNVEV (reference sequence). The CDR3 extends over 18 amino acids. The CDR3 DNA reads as TGTGCCAGCAGCCGCACCCCACTTTCTAGCGGGAGCGCGAATACGCAGTATTTT. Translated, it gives CASSRTPLSSGSANTQYF.

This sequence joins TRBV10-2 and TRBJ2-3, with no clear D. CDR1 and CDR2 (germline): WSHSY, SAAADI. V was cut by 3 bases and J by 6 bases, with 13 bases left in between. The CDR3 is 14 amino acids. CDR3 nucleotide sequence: TGCGCCAGCAGTGACGACACCGCCTCCGATACGCAGTATTTT. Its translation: CASSDDTASDTQYF.

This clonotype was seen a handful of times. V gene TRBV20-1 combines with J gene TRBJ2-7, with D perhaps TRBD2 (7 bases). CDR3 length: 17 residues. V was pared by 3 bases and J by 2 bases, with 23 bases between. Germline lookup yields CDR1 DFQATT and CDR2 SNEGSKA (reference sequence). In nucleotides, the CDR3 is TGCAGTGCTAGTTTTCTCGTAGGGGGGAGGGCCGCCTACGAGCAGTACTTC. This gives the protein CSASFLVGGRAAYEQYF.